The clone carrying this T cell receptor beta chain was picked up one time. Other DNA variants within this sample encode the same CDR3. Followed over time, Seattle patients had been enrolled while infection was active. The sample belongs to a study of blood T cell repertoires in COVID-19. Across the whole study: Whether acute or convalescent, the COVID-19 samples came from the United States, Italy and Spain. The cDNA or gDNA used as material had been derived from T cells, B-cell-depleted T cells, or PBMCs.

The CDR3 consists of 12 residues. V dropped 9 bases and J dropped 4 bases, with 12 bases sitting between them. Original processing methods: Reference gene primer amplification gave nucleated cell count estimates. Data came from immunoSEQ multiplex PCR; TCRdb stores just in-frame clones and leaves some out. V and J calls and clone size come straight from that table; D and trimming were deduced from the DNA. The repertoire has roughly 240,000 clones, roughly 85% of them found once; the top ten carry around 5.5%. The sequencing input was peripheral blood. The clonotype was recovered from a man over 45 with COVID-19, enrolled during active disease. This chain connects TRBV12-3 or TRBV12-4 to TRBJ2-5; D remains ambiguous. CDR3 protein: CASSIGGETQYF. The CDR3 coding sequence is TGTGCCAGTTCTATCGGTGGAGAGACCCAGTACTTC.